The rows below give T cell receptor beta chains drawn from one sample of a study of control samples from healthy donors and cancer patients. Here immunoSEQ multiplex PCR was the method, and the copy in TCRdb shows in-frame clones only, minus some. Of about 99,000 clones listed, approximately 90% are singletons. The sample consisted of PBMCs. The receptors stem from a man aged 55 to 70 with lung cancer. CDR3s leave out the opening cysteine and the closing phenylalanine or tryptophan.

cdr3_aa: ASSARDYEQY
v_call: TRBV7-2
j_call: TRBJ2-7

cdr3_aa: ASNSDRGAHTQY
v_call: TRBV2
j_call: TRBJ2-3

cdr3_aa: ASSIGGTDTQY
v_call: TRBV19
j_call: TRBJ2-3

cdr3_aa: AISAGTENIQY
v_call: TRBV10-3
j_call: TRBJ2-4

cdr3_aa: ASSPRLGLADTEAF
v_call: TRBV18
j_call: TRBJ1-1

cdr3_aa: ASQRGGDQPQH
v_call: TRBV18
j_call: TRBJ1-5

cdr3_aa: ASSSLAGGGRSGANVLT
v_call: TRBV5-1
j_call: TRBJ2-6

cdr3_aa: ASSSMTGANEKLF
v_call: TRBV5-1
j_call: TRBJ1-4

cdr3_aa: ASSDIIYTGELF
v_call: TRBV2
j_call: TRBJ2-2

cdr3_aa: ASSRQGGSTEAF
v_call: TRBV6-6
j_call: TRBJ1-1

cdr3_aa: ASSREGVTEAF
v_call: TRBV7-3
j_call: TRBJ1-1

cdr3_aa: AWNRQGEGEQF
v_call: TRBV30
j_call: TRBJ2-1

cdr3_aa: ASRPGQGAWETQY
v_call: TRBV6-5
j_call: TRBJ2-5

cdr3_aa: ASSRGEVRAEAF
v_call: TRBV18
j_call: TRBJ1-1

cdr3_aa: AWNLGQGAEYGYT
v_call: TRBV30
j_call: TRBJ1-2

cdr3_aa: ASSSWTDPNYGYT
v_call: TRBV5-5
j_call: TRBJ1-2

cdr3_aa: ASSRQQNTEAF
v_call: TRBV14
j_call: TRBJ1-1

cdr3_aa: SVDSARNQETQY
v_call: TRBV29-1
j_call: TRBJ2-5